The 29 T cell receptor beta chains listed next were all sequenced from one sample in a study of cytomegalovirus exposure and HLA in healthy donors. With 60 Vbeta and 13 Jbeta primers, the PCR was carried out. Method: immunoSEQ multiplex PCR; TCRdb's copy keeps in-frame clones and lacks some. The data show 170,000 or so clones, around four fifths seen once. The sample comprised PBMCs. The receptors shown here come from a man aged 50 to 60 in good health and CMV-seronegative.

This clone was counted only a few times. The chain joins TRBV27 to TRBJ1-4, with unresolved D. Germline CDR1 MNHEY, CDR2 SMNVEV (reference sequence). The CDR3 runs to 14 residues. Trimming pared 5 bases from V and 8 bases from J, leaving 15 bases between. The CDR3 reads CASSNYGRREKLFF. In DNA, the CDR3 is TGTGCCAGCAGTAATTATGGGAGGCGGGAAAAACTGTTTTTT.

The chain employs TRBV5-1 and TRBJ2-5, with TRBD1 identical over 9 bases. CDR3 length: 15 amino acids. J gave up 1 base and V 4 bases, and 5 bases lay outside the gene matches. Germline CDR1 reads SGHRS; CDR2 reads YFSETQ. This CDR3 is CASSRTGASQETQYF. The CDR3 nucleotides read TGCGCCAGCAGCAGGACAGGGGCGTCCCAAGAGACCCAGTACTTC. Filled out from reference TRBV5-1 and TRBJ2-5, the complete variable domain reads KAGVTQTPRYLIKTRGQQVTLSCSPISGHRSVSWYQQTPGQGLQFLFEYFSETQRNKGNFPGRFSGRQFSNSRSEMNVSTLELGDSALYLCASSRTGASQETQYFGPGTRLLVL.

This clone is a singleton in its sample. The chain links TRBV7-2 to TRBJ2-1, with a tentative D call TRBD2 (6 bases). This CDR3 region has 12 residues. The V and J ends lost 5 bases and 8 bases respectively, with 10 bases between them. Germline V gene data show CDR1 as SGHTA and CDR2 as FQGNSA. CDR3 DNA sequence: TGTGCCAGCAGCCACCGGAGGGATGAGCAGTTCTTC. It codes for CASSHRRDEQFF.

V is TRBV28 and J is TRBJ1-5; D perhaps matches TRBD1 (6 bases). With 5 bases removed from V and 3 bases from J, the gap between germline ends came to 11 bases. The germline gives CDR1 MDHEN, CDR2 SYDVKM. This CDR3 spans 14 amino acids. The CDR3 sequence: CASSLQGPNQPQHF. CDR3 DNA sequence: TGTGCCAGCAGTCTACAGGGACCCAATCAGCCCCAGCATTTT.

This clone was observed a handful of times. The chain has TRBV5-4 and TRBJ2-7, with 8 bases identical to TRBD1. The CDR3 spans 15 residues. J lost 0 bases, V lost 4 bases, and 6 bases had no gene match. The germline CDR1 and CDR2 sequences are SGHNT and YYREEE (reference sequence). CDR3 sequence: CASSPDRASSYEQYF. Here the CDR3 DNA reads TGTGCCAGCAGCCCGGACAGGGCCAGCTCCTACGAGCAGTACTTC.

CDR3 coding DNA: TGCAGCGTTGAAGATTGGGGGGGGAACACTGAAGCTTTCTTT. Amino acid sequence: CSVEDWGGNTEAFF. The V call is TRBV29-1, the J call TRBJ1-1, with TRBD1 as a possible D gene (5 bases). This CDR3 is built from 14 residues. Trimming removed 0 bases at V and 1 base at J, with 9 bases between. The germline CDR1 and CDR2 sequences are SQVTM and ANQGSEA.

CDR3 nucleotide sequence: TGTGCCAGCAGCCAATTAACAGGGAAGCTCATTTACGAGCAGTACTTC. Residues: CASSQLTGKLIYEQYF. This chain links TRBV7-2 with TRBJ2-7, with D perhaps TRBD1 (6 bases). CDR3 length: 16 residues. In germline, CDR1 is SGHTA, CDR2 FQGNSA. Trimming stripped 5 bases from V and 4 bases from J, with 21 bases between.

The CDR3: CASSRGQYTGELFF. CDR3 in DNA: TGTGCCAGCAGCAGGGGACAATACACCGGGGAGCTGTTTTTT. The chain joins TRBV6-5 to TRBJ2-2; D is perhaps TRBD1 (6 bases). The CDR3 runs to 14 residues. The germline V and J ends were trimmed by 6 bases and 3 bases, with 11 bases remaining between them. Germline V CDR1 and CDR2: MNHEY, SVGAGI.

The CDR3 is CASSPGIHEQYF. As DNA, the CDR3 is TGTGCCAGCAGTCCAGGGATCCACGAGCAGTACTTC. V usage is TRBV6-6 and J usage is TRBJ2-7, with D perhaps matching TRBD1 (5 bases). V was cut by 5 bases and J by 5 bases, with 10 bases left in between. This CDR3 has 12 amino acids. Germline lookup yields CDR1 MNHNY and CDR2 SVGAGI (reference sequence).

The CDR3 DNA is TGCGCCAGCAGCTTTTTCCCTAGCGAGGCCTACGAGCAGTACTTC. It codes for CASSFFPSEAYEQYF. The chain employs TRBV5-1 and TRBJ2-7, with a weak D call TRBD2 (6 bases). V lost 2 bases to trimming and J lost 2 bases, with 14 bases between them. The germline V gene has CDR1 SGHRS and CDR2 YFSETQ. The CDR3 covers 15 residues. The variable domain in full, with the rest retrieved from reference TRBV5-1 and TRBJ2-7, is KAGVTQTPRYLIKTRGQQVTLSCSPISGHRSVSWYQQTPGQGLQFLFEYFSETQRNKGNFPGRFSGRQFSNSRSEMNVSTLELGDSALYLCASSFFPSEAYEQYFGPGTRLTVT.

The chain joins TRBV9 to TRBJ2-3, with 13 bases aligning to TRBD2. Per germline, CDR1 SGDLS and CDR2 YYNGEE. The J segment lost 5 bases and the V segment lost 2 bases, leaving 8 bases of the junction unmatched. CDR3 size: 17 residues. CDR3 amino acids: CASSVGGTSGAGDTQYF. The CDR3 nucleotides are TGTGCCAGCAGCGTGGGGGGGACTAGCGGGGCTGGAGATACGCAGTATTTT.

The chain has TRBV7-2 and TRBJ2-1; 7 nucleotides agree with TRBD2. Germline CDR1 SGHTA, CDR2 FQGNSA. The CDR3 covers 14 residues. V dropped 6 bases and J dropped 5; count of bases not matched to a gene: 7. CDR3: CASREGGRDNEQFF. CDR3 sequence (DNA): TGTGCCAGCAGGGAAGGAGGGAGGGACAATGAGCAGTTCTTC.

The chain has TRBV29-1 and TRBJ1-1, with a possible D match to TRBD1 (6 bases). V lost 4 bases to trimming and J lost 1 base, with 10 bases between them. The CDR3 is made up of 13 amino acids. The germline gives CDR1 SQVTM, CDR2 ANQGSEA. In DNA, the CDR3 is TGCAGCGTTGCGGACAGACCGAACACTGAAGCTTTCTTT. Its protein is CSVADRPNTEAFF. The variable domain in full, completed from reference TRBV29-1 and TRBJ1-1, reads SAVISQKPSRDICQRGTSLTIQCQVDSQVTMMFWYRQQPGQSLTLIATANQGSEATYESGFVIDKFPISRPNLTFSTLTVSNMSPEDSSIYLCSVADRPNTEAFFGQGTRLTVV.

Only a few counts were recorded for this clone. The chain employs TRBV5-6 and TRBJ1-5; TRBD1 matches 8 bases. CDR1 is SGHDT, CDR2 YYEEEE, per germline. The CDR3 consists of 19 residues. J gave up 0 bases and V 3 bases, and 14 bases lay outside the gene matches. In nucleotides, the CDR3 is TGTGCCAGCAGCTACAGCCGGGGGACAGGACAGTATAGCAATCAGCCCCAGCATTTT. Amino acid sequence: CASSYSRGTGQYSNQPQHF.

The chain is built from TRBV9 and TRBJ1-2; possibly TRBD1 for D (5 bases). This CDR3 has 11 amino acids. Trimming stripped 6 bases from V and 2 bases from J, with 5 bases between. Germline V CDR1 and CDR2: SGDLS, YYNGEE. The CDR3 DNA is TGTGCCAGCAACAGGAACTATGGCTACACCTTC. Amino acids: CASNRNYGYTF.

The chain joins TRBV29-1 to TRBJ2-1, with 7 bases lining up with TRBD2. Germline CDR1 reads SQVTM; CDR2 reads ANQGSEA. Trimming at V came to 7 bases and at J to 5 bases, leaving 11 bases not matched to a gene. The CDR3 totals 14 residues. CDR3 region: CSGRRGSWDNEQFF. The CDR3 nucleotides are TGCAGCGGGAGGCGGGGGTCTTGGGACAATGAGCAGTTCTTC.

The CDR3 nucleotides are TGTGCCAGCAGTGAAAAGCGGGGGGGCACAGATACGCAGTATTTT. Amino acids: CASSEKRGGTDTQYF. The chain is built from TRBV2 and TRBJ2-3, with 9 bases matching TRBD2. The CDR3 totals 15 residues. V was pared by 2 bases and J by 1 base, with 1 base of the junction left unmatched. Germline lookup yields CDR1 SNHLY and CDR2 FYNNEI.

The chain has TRBV30 and TRBJ2-5; 8 nucleotides match TRBD1. CDR1 is GTSNPN and CDR2 is SVGIG in the germline V gene (reference sequence). V was pared by 2 bases and J by 6 bases, with 5 bases of the junction left unmatched. There are 13 residues in the CDR3. In DNA form, the CDR3 reads TGTGCCTGGAGTATACAGGGGGTCAAGACCCAGTACTTC. It encodes CAWSIQGVKTQYF. Filled out from reference TRBV30 and TRBJ2-5, the complete variable domain reads SQTIHQWPATLVQPVGSPLSLECTVEGTSNPNLYWYRQAAGRGLQLLFYSVGIGQISSEVPQNLSASRPQDRQFILSSKKLLLSDSGFYLCAWSIQGVKTQYFGPGTRLLVL.

The rearrangement links TRBV7-8 to TRBJ1-5; 7 bases agree with TRBD1. This CDR3 spans 17 amino acids. J was trimmed by 2 bases and V by 1 base; bases with no gene match: 8. The germline V gene encodes CDR1 SGHVS and CDR2 FQNEAQ. For the CDR3, the DNA is TGTGCCAGCAGCTTAGTGGTCAGGGGGGTTGGCAATCAGCCCCAGCATTTT. It specifies CASSLVVRGVGNQPQHF.

V gene TRBV6-1 combines with J gene TRBJ1-5, with 7 nucleotides matching TRBD1. This CDR3 comprises 14 residues. Trimming took 7 bases from V and 1 from J; bases not matched to a gene: 4. Germline loops: CDR1 MNHNS, CDR2 SASEGT. CDR3 nucleotides: TGTGCCAGCACCCTGGGACAGAGCAATCAGCCCCAGCATTTT. It is translated as CASTLGQSNQPQHF.

The chain recombines TRBV12-5 with TRBJ2-5; possibly TRBD1 for D (6 bases). The ends were cut back, 1 base at V and 5 bases at J, with 20 bases in the middle. In germline, CDR1 is LGHNT, CDR2 FRNRAP. This CDR3 contains 17 residues. As DNA, the CDR3 is TGTGCTAGTGGTTTGGGAGAGGGGGTAGGCAACGAGGAGACCCAGTACTTC. It translates to CASGLGEGVGNEETQYF.

The chain couples TRBV13 to TRBJ1-5; no definite D call. Germline values: CDR1 PRHDT, CDR2 FYEKMQ (reference sequence). This CDR3 comprises 14 residues. The V and J ends lost 0 bases and 1 base respectively, with 4 bases between them. CDR3 bases: TGTGCCAGCAGCTTAGGAGCCAGCAATCAGCCCCAGCATTTT. Translating gives CASSLGASNQPQHF.

This chain connects TRBV27 to TRBJ1-2; maybe TRBD1 (5 bases). Germline CDR1 MNHEY, CDR2 SMNVEV (reference sequence). Trimming removed 6 bases at V and 4 bases at J, with 18 bases between. The CDR3 has 15 amino acids. CDR3 sequence: CASRKLGGGTYGYTF. The CDR3 nucleotides read TGTGCCAGCAGAAAATTGGGCGGGGGGACCTATGGCTACACCTTC.

J is TRBJ1-1 and V is TRBV18; 11 positions match TRBD1. There are 16 residues in the CDR3. V was clipped by 2 bases and J by 1 base; unmatched bases: 3. In germline, CDR1 is KGHSH, CDR2 LQKENI. Written as DNA, the CDR3 is TGTGCCAGCTCACCATCGGGGACAGGGGGGAACACTGAAGCTTTCTTT. It translates to CASSPSGTGGNTEAFF. Full variable domain (outside the CDR3, taken from reference TRBV18 and TRBJ1-1): NAGVMQNPRHLVRRRGQEARLRCSPMKGHSHVYWYRQLPEEGLKFMVYLQKENIIDESGMPKERFSAEFPKEGPSILRIQQVVRGDSAAYFCASSPSGTGGNTEAFFGQGTRLTVV.

This clone was recorded a few times. The chain has TRBV21-1 and TRBJ1-1; the table's TRBD1 call for D was not verified on the DNA. TRBV21-1 is noted as a pseudogene. This CDR3 spans 17 amino acids. The CDR3 loop reads CASSLWGQGVRGPEAFF. DNA for the CDR3: TGTGCCAGCAGCCTCTGGGGCCAGGGGGTGAGGGGGCCTGAAGCTTTCTTT.

The chain recombines TRBV6-1 with TRBJ2-3; TRBD2 might be the D (5 bases). This CDR3 has 14 amino acids. Looked up from germline, CDR1 is MNHNS and CDR2 is SASEGT. Trimming took off 10 bases at V and 3 bases at J, with 17 bases between the two ends. In nucleotides, the CDR3 is TGTGCCAATAGGACTTTCGGCCAAACAGATACGCAGTATTTT. Its protein is CANRTFGQTDTQYF.

J is TRBJ2-1 and V is TRBV29-1, with a weak D call TRBD2 (6 bases). The CDR3 sequence is 12 residues long. The germline V gene has CDR1 SQVTM and CDR2 ANQGSEA. V lost 8 bases and J 2 bases, leaving 10 bases between the germline ends. The CDR3 protein is CSTAGTYNEQFF. The DNA of the CDR3 is TGCAGCACCGCGGGGACCTACAATGAGCAGTTCTTC.

This chain connects TRBV19 to TRBJ1-2; D not certain. CDR3 length: 13 amino acids. The V gene's germline CDR1 is LNHDA and CDR2 SQIVND (reference sequence). V dropped 3 bases and J dropped 1 base, with 6 bases sitting between them. The CDR3: CASSILVNYGYTF. The DNA of the CDR3 is TGTGCCAGTAGTATTCTAGTTAACTATGGCTACACCTTC. The variable domain in full, with the rest retrieved from reference TRBV19 and TRBJ1-2, is DGGITQSPKYLFRKEGQNVTLSCEQNLNHDAMYWYRQDPGQGLRLIYYSQIVNDFQKGDIAEGYSVSREKKESFPLTVTSAQKNPTAFYLCASSILVNYGYTFGSGTRLTVV.

The DNA for the CDR3 is TGTGCCAGCAGCTTACGGACTAGCGGGTATACCTACGAGCAGTACTTC. Translation: CASSLRTSGYTYEQYF. The chain recombines TRBV7-2 with TRBJ2-7; TRBD2 matches 11 bases. There are 16 residues in the CDR3. Trimming cost V 2 bases and J 2 bases; bases outside gene matches: 5. The germline V gene has CDR1 SGHTA and CDR2 FQGNSA.